This TCR beta chain emerged from a study of beta chain features in type 1 diabetes. Study at large: Across every sample, roughly 100 million sorted cells were examined in total.

Sequenced material consisted of expressed TCRB transcripts (all of the isolated RNA was reverse transcribed). Sequenced by immunoSEQ multiplex PCR; TCRdb stores in-frame clones only, minus some. Among hundreds of thousands of clones, around 12% were seen once, and the ten largest hold approximately 0.015%. Trimming took 6 bases from V and 0 from J, leaving 17 bases between them. Germline V gives CDR1 SQVTM, CDR2 ANQGSEA. The CDR3 extends over 15 amino acids. Broader study findings: The study notes PCR might favor shorter templates equally in patients and controls. Fewer insertions but more deletions were seen at VDJ junctions in type 1 diabetes patients. Shorter TCRB CDR3s, moderately but significantly so, were found in Type 1 diabetes patients in all four CD4+ subsets.

The table lists this clone with a few counts. Its specificity is not known. The sequence was collected from a man between 18 and 35 years old in good health. V and J are TRBV29-1 and TRBJ1-1; possibly TRBD1 for D (6 bases). The sample was naive CD4+ T cells from blood. DNA of the CDR3: TGCAGCGTAGAATCGGGAGGGGGGATGAACACTGAAGCTTTCTTT. This codes for CSVESGGGMNTEAFF.